This T cell receptor (beta chain) was profiled in a study of healthy donors' naive CD4 and CD8 T cells. Study details: Donors spanned ages 20-25, 40-50 and 60-70 years, half female. For TCR alpha, new primers spanned all functional IMGT alpha genes.

Starting from around 500 ng of total RNA, TCR libraries were made with linear amplification. TCRdb reanalysed the reads using MiXCR and keeps one entry per CDR3 protein. The table shows around 180,000 distinct CDR3 sequences, with about four fifths occurring only once. The V and J ends lost 2 bases and 4 bases respectively, with 11 bases between them. Germline lookup yields CDR1 LNHDA and CDR2 SQIVND (reference sequence). The CDR3 sequence is 14 residues long. The sequence came from a pool of human donors in good health; the sample pools cells from several healthy donors. The chain is built from TRBV19 and TRBJ1-1, with D unclear. Material for sequencing was naive CD4+ and CD8+ T cells sorted from blood, pooled from several donors. The CDR3 protein is CASSIIQRGTEAFF. CDR3 DNA sequence: TGTGCCAGTAGTATAATACAGCGGGGCACTGAAGCTTTCTTT.